These 23 T cell receptor beta chains came from one sample sequenced in a study of identifying expanded T cells in peripheral blood. The method was immunoSEQ multiplex PCR; TCRdb's version includes in-frame clones alone and lacks a portion of them. The top ten clones hold roughly 7.7% of a sample with 70,000 to 95,000 clones, over 85% of them seen once. Sequencing used blood. The receptors shown here come from a person between 18 and 69 years old in good health.

In this sample, this clone turned up once. The V and J genes are TRBV29-1 and TRBJ2-3; D not resolved. With 4 bases removed from V and 0 bases from J, the gap between germline ends came to 11 bases. This CDR3 spans 14 amino acids. Looked up from germline, CDR1 is SQVTM and CDR2 is ANQGSEA. CDR3 protein: CSVVQGSSTDTQYF. CDR3 in DNA: TGCAGCGTTGTCCAAGGTAGCAGCACAGATACGCAGTATTTT.

The V call is TRBV9, the J call TRBJ1-6; no reliable D call. Trimming stripped 4 bases from V and 17 bases from J, with 13 bases between. This CDR3 spans 11 amino acids. The germline gives CDR1 SGDLS, CDR2 YYNGEE. CDR3 bases: TGTGCCAGCAGCCCTCGGCACTTGGTCCACTTT. Amino acid sequence: CASSPRHLVHF.

This sequence joins TRBV9 and TRBJ2-3; a possible D gene is TRBD2 (5 bases). The CDR3 covers 15 residues. Germline V gives CDR1 SGDLS, CDR2 YYNGEE. Trimming cost V 4 bases and J 3 bases, with 15 bases left between them. CDR3: CASSPLGRSTDTQYF. Written as DNA, the CDR3 is TGTGCCAGCAGCCCCCTGGGGAGATCAACAGATACGCAGTATTTT.

The V call is TRBV11-3, the J call TRBJ2-7; either TRBD1 or TRBD2 may supply D (5 bases each). Trimming stripped 2 bases from V and 3 bases from J, with 11 bases between. CDR1 and CDR2 (germline): SGHNT, YENEEA. The CDR3 consists of 14 residues. CDR3 residues: CASSLIWGSYEQYF. The CDR3 DNA sequence: TGTGCCAGCAGCTTAATATGGGGGAGCTACGAGCAGTACTTC.

The chain couples TRBV6-5 to TRBJ2-3, with no clear D. Trimming pared 2 bases from V and 1 base from J, leaving 10 bases between. This CDR3 comprises 15 residues. The germline CDR1 and CDR2 sequences are MNHEY and SVGAGI. The CDR3 sequence is CASSYVSARTDTQYF. CDR3 DNA sequence: TGTGCCAGCAGTTACGTTAGTGCCCGCACAGATACGCAGTATTTT.

The chain couples TRBV25-1 to TRBJ1-2; 7 nucleotides line up with TRBD1. The CDR3 loop spans 16 amino acids. In germline, CDR1 is MGHDK, CDR2 SYGVNS. Trimming removed 2 bases from V and 7 bases from J; junction bases left unmatched: 13. CDR3 in DNA: TGTGCCAGCAGTGAAGTTTCGAGACAGGGTATATTTGGCTACACCTTC. Translation: CASSEVSRQGIFGYTF.

This chain joins TRBV11-2 and TRBJ1-2; D is undetermined. The V end was cut by 0 bases, the J end by 7 bases, with 9 bases between. CDR1 is SGHAT, CDR2 FQNNGV, per germline. The CDR3 spans 13 residues. The CDR3 loop reads CASSLDWAGGYTF. CDR3 in DNA: TGTGCCAGCAGCTTAGACTGGGCAGGTGGCTACACCTTC.

The chain carries TRBV9 and TRBJ1-5; no clear D gene. The CDR3 totals 13 residues. The germline V gene has CDR1 SGDLS and CDR2 YYNGEE. The V end lost 0 bases, the J end lost 7 bases, and 8 bases lay between the germline ends. The CDR3 nucleotides are TGTGCCAGCAGCGTAGTCCCTCGGCAGCCCCAGCATTTT. It is translated as CASSVVPRQPQHF.

The table lists this clone with a count of one. CDR3 coding DNA: TGCGCCAGCAGCCTCTACCAAGAGACCCAGTACTTC. This encodes CASSLYQETQYF. The rearrangement joins TRBV5-1 to TRBJ2-5; no reliable D call. Trimming pared 4 bases from V and 0 bases from J, leaving 4 bases between. The CDR3 consists of 12 residues. Germline V gene lookup returns CDR1 SGHRS and CDR2 YFSETQ.

This clone was seen only once. The gene calls are TRBV7-9 and TRBJ2-5, with TRBD1 matching 7 bases. The germline gives CDR1 SEHNR, CDR2 FQNEAQ (reference sequence). This CDR3 has 14 amino acids. V lost 4 bases and J lost 2; bases outside the gene matches: 4. This CDR3 reads CASSSDRTQETQYF. Here the CDR3 DNA reads TGTGCCAGCAGCTCGGACAGGACGCAAGAGACCCAGTACTTC.

The genes are TRBV4-3 and TRBJ1-1; D is perhaps TRBD1 (5 bases). V gave up 1 base and J gave up 1 base, with 16 bases separating them. The CDR3 covers 17 residues. CDR1 and CDR2 from the germline V gene are LGHNA and YSLEER. The CDR3 sequence: CASSQGAGRDENTEAFF. CDR3 coding DNA: TGCGCCAGCAGCCAAGGGGCAGGCAGGGACGAGAACACTGAAGCTTTCTTT.

This clone has a handful of counts. The sample has other DNA sequences that encode this CDR3 too. The rearrangement joins TRBV19 to TRBJ1-5; D ambiguous. The V end lost 1 base, the J end lost 3 bases, and 4 bases lay between the germline ends. In germline, CDR1 is LNHDA, CDR2 SQIVND (reference sequence). The CDR3 is made up of 13 amino acids. CDR3 sequence reads: CASSIGANQPQHF. As DNA, the CDR3 is TGTGCCAGTAGTATAGGGGCCAATCAGCCCCAGCATTTT.

This chain joins TRBV2 and TRBJ2-3; D not certain. This CDR3 has 15 residues. Trimming stripped 8 bases from V and 2 bases from J, with 17 bases between. Germline CDR1 reads SNHLY; CDR2 reads FYNNEI. The CDR3 sequence is CASLVWAHNTDTQYF. DNA of the CDR3: TGTGCCAGCCTCGTCTGGGCGCACAACACAGATACGCAGTATTTT.

V gene TRBV6-1 combines with J gene TRBJ1-2; 8 bases line up with TRBD1. The germline CDR1 and CDR2 sequences are MNHNS and SASEGT. The V gene end was trimmed by 2 bases and the J gene end by 4 bases; junction bases not matched to a gene: 9. The CDR3 spans 16 residues. CDR3 sequence (DNA): TGTGCCAGCAGTGAAATTAAAGGGACAGGCGTCTATGGCTACACCTTC. Its protein is CASSEIKGTGVYGYTF.

The chain is built from TRBV2 and TRBJ2-3; D uncertain. This CDR3 comprises 14 residues. V was trimmed by 7 bases and J by 4 bases, leaving 15 bases between them. Germline-derived CDR1 and CDR2 are SNHLY and FYNNEI. In nucleotides, the CDR3 is TGTGCCAGCACCTTGCTGGCAGAATCAGATACGCAGTATTTT. Encoded protein: CASTLLAESDTQYF.

V is TRBV4-1 and J is TRBJ2-5; D uncertain. The J call may be incorrect, as the DNA end agrees better with TRBJ2-7. CDR1 and CDR2 from the germline V gene are MGHRA and YSYEKL. The CDR3 length is 15 residues. In nucleotides, the CDR3 is TGCGCCAGCAGCCAAGGGCACTGGAGCTCCTACGAGCAGTACTTC. Protein sequence: CASSQGHWSSYEQYF.

V is TRBV5-4 and J is TRBJ1-2, with 9 nucleotides matching TRBD1. The ends lost 5 bases at V and 5 bases at J; junction bases unmatched: 7. The CDR3 has 14 residues. From germline, CDR1 is SGHNT and CDR2 YYREEE (reference sequence). DNA for the CDR3: TGTGCCAGCAGATCACAGGGGGCAGGGTATGGCTACACCTTC. Amino acid sequence: CASRSQGAGYGYTF.

The chain uses TRBV6-5 and TRBJ1-3; D gene uncertain. This CDR3 is built from 15 residues. V was cut by 5 bases and J by 4 bases, with 15 bases left in between. Germline CDR1 reads MNHEY; CDR2 reads SVGAGI. CDR3: CASSQHLGNGNTIYF. The CDR3 DNA reads as TGTGCCAGCAGTCAACACCTGGGCAACGGAAACACCATATATTTT.

The chain carries TRBV30 and TRBJ1-2; perhaps TRBD1 as D (5 bases). V was trimmed by 0 bases and J by 4 bases, leaving 21 bases between them. The CDR3 consists of 17 residues. Germline V lookup: CDR1 GTSNPN, CDR2 SVGIG (reference sequence). CDR3 amino acids: CAWSVWSQGLTGYGYTF. The CDR3 coding sequence is TGTGCCTGGAGTGTATGGTCACAAGGGCTAACAGGCTATGGCTACACCTTC.

V is TRBV20-1 and J is TRBJ1-1, with D possibly TRBD1 on 6 matching bases. V lost 6 bases and J lost 10, with 15 bases in between. Germline values: CDR1 DFQATT, CDR2 SNEGSKA (reference sequence). The CDR3 consists of 11 residues. The CDR3 DNA is TGCAGTGCGAGAACAGGGCTTGGAGCTTTCTTT. Translation gives CSARTGLGAFF.

V is TRBV2 and J is TRBJ1-2; no reliable D call. Per the germline V gene, CDR1 is SNHLY and CDR2 is FYNNEI. V lost 4 bases and J lost 5, with 8 bases in between. The CDR3 is made up of 12 amino acids. CDR3 DNA sequence: TGTGCCAGCAGTGGGCAGAATTATGGCTACACCTTC. Translated: CASSGQNYGYTF.

The chain joins TRBV9 to TRBJ1-4; perhaps TRBD1 as D (5 bases). V dropped 2 bases and J dropped 7 bases, with 12 bases sitting between them. CDR3 size: 14 residues. The V gene's germline CDR1 is SGDLS and CDR2 YYNGEE. Written as DNA, the CDR3 is TGTGCCAGCAGCGTCTTGGGGGACGGTGAAAAACTGTTTTTT. Its translation: CASSVLGDGEKLFF.

This chain links TRBV6-1 with TRBJ1-2, with D perhaps matching TRBD1 (5 bases). CDR1 and CDR2 (germline): MNHNS, SASEGT. The CDR3 has 14 residues. Trimming removed 5 bases from V and 5 bases from J, with 15 bases in between. CDR3 nucleotide sequence: TGTGCCAGCAGTTGGTCCGGGACGGAGTATGGCTACACCTTC. Protein: CASSWSGTEYGYTF.